One and the same sample provided the 31 T cell receptor beta chains below, sequenced in a study of shared clonotypes between healthy human individuals. Data came from immunoSEQ multiplex PCR; TCRdb stores just in-frame clones and leaves some out. The profile shows about 2.4 million clones, roughly 93% of them singletons. The material sequenced was naive CD4+ T cells from PBMCs. The subset denotes: CD45RA+ positively selected. The origin of the receptors is a man younger than 35 in good health. Some clones in this sample may be carry-over from other donors' samples.

This chain connects TRBV15 to TRBJ1-2, with 10 bases fitting TRBD1. There are 13 residues in the CDR3. The V gene's germline CDR1 is LNHNV and CDR2 YYDKDF (reference sequence). J lost 6 bases, V lost 6 bases, and 4 bases had no gene match. The CDR3 spells CATSLDRGDGYTF. The CDR3 nucleotides are TGTGCCACCAGTCTGGACAGGGGGGATGGCTACACCTTC. The full variable domain, completed using reference TRBV15 and TRBJ1-2, is DAMVIQNPRYQVTQFGKPVTLSCSQTLNHNVMYWYQQKSSQAPKLLFHYYDKDFNNEADTPDNFQSRRPNTSFCFLDIRSPGLGDTAMYLCATSLDRGDGYTFGSGTRLTVV.

This clone was recorded once. J is TRBJ2-4 and V is TRBV9, with D perhaps TRBD2 (5 bases). The CDR3 sequence is 17 residues long. Germline V gene lookup returns CDR1 SGDLS and CDR2 YYNGEE. Trimming left V 7 bases short and J 0 bases short, with 20 bases between. The DNA for the CDR3 is TGTGCCAGCTGGGCTGTCGCGAGGGTTGAAGCCAAAAACATTCAGTACTTC. It yields the protein CASWAVARVEAKNIQYF.

V gene TRBV27 combines with J gene TRBJ2-2; 9 positions match TRBD1. Germline loops: CDR1 MNHEY, CDR2 SMNVEV (reference sequence). This CDR3 has 16 amino acids. The V gene end was trimmed by 4 bases and the J gene end by 5 bases; junction bases not matched to a gene: 8. CDR3 nucleotides: TGTGCCAGCAGTTCCGGACAGGGGCGGACGACCGGGGAGCTGTTTTTT. Translating it yields CASSSGQGRTTGELFF.

The chain combines TRBV2 with TRBJ1-2; a possible D gene is TRBD1 (5 bases). Trimming removed 6 bases from V and 5 bases from J, with 19 bases in between. Germline CDR1 is SNHLY and CDR2 is FYNNEI. The CDR3 has 15 amino acids. DNA for the CDR3: TGTGCCAGCAGGGCCGTGGGGGTCCTTCAATATGGCTACACCTTC. This encodes CASRAVGVLQYGYTF.

The rearrangement links TRBV28 to TRBJ1-1, with 7 positions matching TRBD1. Germline V gene lookup returns CDR1 MDHEN and CDR2 SYDVKM. CDR3 length equals 14 residues. V trimming: 6 bases; J trimming: 1 base; junction bases outside the gene matches: 5. The CDR3 loop reads CASSPGQTNTEAFF. The CDR3 coding sequence is TGTGCCAGCAGCCCGGGACAGACGAACACTGAAGCTTTCTTT. Using reference TRBV28 and TRBJ1-1 for the parts outside the CDR3, the full variable domain is DVKVTQSSRYLVKRTGEKVFLECVQDMDHENMFWYRQDPGLGLRLIYFSYDVKMKEKGDIPEGYSVSREKKERFSLILESASTNQTSMYLCASSPGQTNTEAFFGQGTRLTVV.

J is TRBJ1-2 and V is TRBV18, with 8 nucleotides matching TRBD1. V gave up 5 bases and J gave up 8 bases; unmatched junction bases: 10. The CDR3 is 14 residues long. Germline CDR1 is KGHSH and CDR2 is LQKENI. Written as DNA, the CDR3 is TGTGCCAGCTCATCCGGGGACAGGAGTTCGGGCTACACCTTC. Translation: CASSSGDRSSGYTF.

The rearrangement uses TRBV2 and TRBJ2-3, with TRBD2 matching over 8 bases. The trim removed 5 bases at V and 2 bases at J, leaving 9 bases unmatched. The CDR3 length is 16 residues. Germline CDR1 SNHLY, CDR2 FYNNEI. CDR3 in DNA: TGTGCCAGCAGTCGAGCGGGAGTTGGTTTCACAGATACGCAGTATTTT. Its protein is CASSRAGVGFTDTQYF.

This chain uses TRBV7-6 with TRBJ2-2; D is undetermined. The CDR3 runs 14 residues. The V and J ends lost 5 bases and 7 bases respectively, with 14 bases between them. Germline CDR1 SGHVS, CDR2 FNYEAQ. The CDR3 bases are TGTGCCAGCAGCCCTCTCGGCTTGAACGGGGAGCTGTTTTTT. Translating it yields CASSPLGLNGELFF. Looking up the rest from reference TRBV7-6 and TRBJ2-2 gives the full variable domain: GAGVSQSPRYKVTKRGQDVALRCDPISGHVSLYWYRQALGQGPEFLTYFNYEAQQDKSGLPNDRFSAERPEGSISTLTIQRTEQRDSAMYRCASSPLGLNGELFFGEGSRLTVL.

This sequence joins TRBV11-2 and TRBJ1-4; D remains unclear. Looked up from germline, CDR1 is SGHAT and CDR2 is FQNNGV. Trimming cost V 6 bases and J 8 bases, with 22 bases left between them. The CDR3 spans 16 residues. The CDR3 coding sequence is TGTGCCAGCAGTCCGAGACCCCGCGGGGTTGGGGAAAAACTGTTTTTT. It codes for CASSPRPRGVGEKLFF.

V and J are TRBV19 and TRBJ2-4, with TRBD2 identical over 14 bases. With V trimmed by 1 base and J by 3 bases, 5 bases remained unmatched. CDR1 LNHDA and CDR2 SQIVND come from the germline V gene (reference sequence). The CDR3 runs 18 residues. The CDR3: CASSIGTSGRFGKNIQYF. The CDR3 region has the DNA TGTGCCAGTAGTATAGGGACTAGCGGGAGGTTTGGCAAAAACATTCAGTACTTC.

The V call is TRBV19, the J call TRBJ1-6; D gene uncertain. Germline V CDR1 and CDR2: LNHDA, SQIVND (reference sequence). V lost 1 base to trimming and J lost 9 bases, with 7 bases between them. The CDR3 is made up of 13 amino acids. CDR3 sequence reads: CASSIADLSPLHF. In DNA form, the CDR3 reads TGTGCCAGTAGTATAGCCGACCTTTCACCCCTCCACTTT.

The J gene is TRBJ1-3, the V gene TRBV6-5; perhaps TRBD1 as D (5 bases). Per the germline V gene, CDR1 is MNHEY and CDR2 is SVGAGI. The CDR3 sequence is 16 residues long. V was clipped by 0 bases and J by 0 bases, with 9 bases between them. The CDR3 spells CASSYSWGNSGNTIYF. The CDR3 bases are TGTGCCAGCAGTTACTCGTGGGGGAACTCTGGAAACACCATATATTTT.

The genes are TRBV6-5 and TRBJ2-1, with 9 bases identical to TRBD1. The ends lost 2 bases at V and 5 bases at J; junction bases unmatched: 7. The germline CDR1 and CDR2 sequences are MNHEY and SVGAGI. There are 16 residues in the CDR3. The CDR3 loop is CASSYLPGQGDNEQFF. The CDR3 DNA is TGTGCCAGCAGTTACCTACCGGGACAGGGTGACAATGAGCAGTTCTTC.

The chain joins TRBV7-2 to TRBJ2-5; 7 bases agree with TRBD1. The assigned J gene may be wrong: the sequence end matches TRBJ2-7 better. Germline CDR1 SGHTA, CDR2 FQGNSA. There are 13 residues in the CDR3. The CDR3 DNA reads as TGTGCCAGCAGCACACAGGGGAGCGGCGAGCAGTACTTC. Protein sequence: CASSTQGSGEQYF.

This clone was recorded once. The chain recombines TRBV4-1 with TRBJ2-7; the D gene could be TRBD1 or TRBD2 (5 bases each). Germline-derived CDR1 and CDR2 are MGHRA and YSYEKL. The CDR3 totals 15 residues. V gave up 6 bases and J gave up 3 bases, with 18 bases separating them. Here the CDR3 reads CASREIARGIYEQYF. CDR3 bases: TGCGCCAGCAGAGAAATCGCGAGGGGTATCTACGAGCAGTACTTC.

The genes are TRBV7-2 and TRBJ1-2, with a tentative D call TRBD1 (5 bases). The CDR3 runs 15 residues. Looked up from germline, CDR1 is SGHTA and CDR2 is FQGNSA. V lost 0 bases to trimming and J lost 9 bases, with 17 bases between them. The chain's CDR3 is CASSLAVYQGRSYTF. The CDR3 region has the DNA TGTGCCAGCAGCTTAGCAGTGTACCAGGGCAGGAGCTACACCTTC.

Notes on this clone: The sample carries other DNA sequences with the same CDR3. CDR3 DNA sequence: TGCGCCAGCAGCTTGACAGGCGCAACTAATGAAAAACTGTTTTTT. Its translation: CASSLTGATNEKLFF. This chain uses TRBV5-1 with TRBJ1-4; possible D gene TRBD1, 5 bases. The germline gives CDR1 SGHRS, CDR2 YFSETQ. The CDR3 consists of 15 residues. V gave up 1 base and J gave up 0 bases, with 7 bases separating them.

V and J are TRBV9 and TRBJ2-1, with TRBD2 matching over 9 bases. With 0 bases clipped from V and 3 bases from J, the junction kept 4 bases outside the gene matches. CDR3 length: 16 amino acids. Germline V gene lookup returns CDR1 SGDLS and CDR2 YYNGEE. This CDR3 reads CASSVGSSGVYNEQFF. The CDR3, as DNA: TGTGCCAGCAGCGTAGGGTCTAGCGGGGTCTACAATGAGCAGTTCTTC.

The chain employs TRBV27 and TRBJ2-1; D unresolved. The CDR3 totals 14 residues. The ends were cut back, 5 bases at V and 10 bases at J, with 18 bases in the middle. Looked up from germline, CDR1 is MNHEY and CDR2 is SMNVEV (reference sequence). The CDR3 reads CASSPRWQPEEQFF. The CDR3 DNA is TGTGCCAGCAGTCCCCGTTGGCAGCCGGAAGAGCAGTTCTTC.

The V call is TRBV7-8, the J call TRBJ1-3; D not resolved. This CDR3 contains 12 residues. CDR1 SGHVS and CDR2 FQNEAQ come from the germline V gene. Between the trimmed V and J ends, which lost 3 bases and 3 bases, there was a span of 3 bases. CDR3 in DNA: TGTGCCAGCAGCTTTTTTGGAAACACCATATATTTT. It specifies CASSFFGNTIYF.

The chain links TRBV7-3 to TRBJ2-6; 9 bases match TRBD1. Trimming cost V 3 bases and J 0 bases; bases outside gene matches: 6. CDR1 SGHTA and CDR2 FQGTGA come from the germline V gene. The CDR3 covers 18 residues. The CDR3 DNA sequence: TGTGCCAGCAGCTTTAGGACAGGGGTGTCCTCTGGGGCCAACGTCCTGACTTTC. Its translation: CASSFRTGVSSGANVLTF.

This clone was counted a single time. Mismatch with germline at one junction end may stem from a read error. The chain carries TRBV11-2 and TRBJ2-3, with D maybe TRBD1 (6 bases). The CDR3 has 14 residues. CDR1 and CDR2 from the germline V gene are SGHAT and FQNNGV. CDR3 protein: CASCNSHRVDSQYF. DNA for the CDR3: TGTGCCAGCTGCAACTCGCACAGGGTAGATTCGCAGTATTTT.

The chain carries TRBV10-3 and TRBJ1-3, with 10 bases identical to TRBD1. The V segment lost 10 bases and the J segment 1 base; nucleotides outside the gene matches: 7. Germline-derived CDR1 and CDR2 are ENHRY and SYGVKD. The CDR3 is made up of 15 amino acids. CDR3 residues: CATSTGGISGNTIYF. DNA for the CDR3: TGTGCCACTTCGACAGGGGGCATATCTGGAAACACCATATATTTT.

A word on this clone: At the DNA level, this CDR3 is encoded by other sequences in the same sample as well. As DNA, the CDR3 is TGTGCCAGCAGTTTAGTGGGACAGGGGGGTTACGAGCAGTACTTC. Its translation is CASSLVGQGGYEQYF. The chain is built from TRBV28 and TRBJ2-7; 11 bases fit TRBD1. J gave up 4 bases and V 2 bases, and 4 bases lay outside the gene matches. The germline V gene encodes CDR1 MDHEN and CDR2 SYDVKM. The CDR3 sequence is 15 residues long.

This chain uses TRBV11-2 with TRBJ2-1; D ambiguous. CDR3 length: 15 residues. CDR1 SGHAT and CDR2 FQNNGV come from the germline V gene. Trimming pared 5 bases from V and 4 bases from J, leaving 15 bases between. The CDR3 DNA sequence: TGTGCCAGCAGCCGAAACTTGGCGCGTTACAATGAGCAGTTCTTC. Protein product: CASSRNLARYNEQFF.

The chain uses TRBV25-1 and TRBJ2-7; D ambiguous. There are 14 residues in the CDR3. The V gene's germline CDR1 is MGHDK and CDR2 SYGVNS. The V end was cut by 2 bases, the J end by 6 bases, with 14 bases between. Here the CDR3 reads CASSERTRSGEQYF. In DNA, the CDR3 is TGTGCCAGCAGTGAAAGGACGAGGTCGGGCGAGCAGTACTTC.

The chain carries TRBV30 and TRBJ2-5; D unresolved. Looked up from germline, CDR1 is GTSNPN and CDR2 is SVGIG (reference sequence). The CDR3 runs 13 residues. Trimming took 0 bases from V and 0 from J, leaving 5 bases between them. CDR3 region: CAWSVMDQETQYF. The CDR3 coding sequence is TGTGCCTGGAGTGTTATGGACCAAGAGACCCAGTACTTC.

The chain uses TRBV9 and TRBJ1-5, with D unclear. CDR3 length: 13 amino acids. From germline, CDR1 is SGDLS and CDR2 YYNGEE. V was clipped by 3 bases and J by 4 bases, with 8 bases between them. CDR3 DNA sequence: TGTGCCAGCAGCGAGGGAACTAATCAGCCCCAGCATTTT. It translates to CASSEGTNQPQHF.

The V gene is TRBV5-8, the J gene TRBJ1-2; 12 nucleotides match TRBD1. The germline CDR1 and CDR2 sequences are SGHTS and YDEGEE. V gave up 4 bases and J gave up 8 bases; unmatched junction bases: 9. The CDR3 spans 15 residues. The DNA of the CDR3 is TGTGCCAGCAGCCCGGGACAGGGGGCGCCTCAAGGCTACACCTTC. Its translation is CASSPGQGAPQGYTF.

The chain recombines TRBV18 with TRBJ1-5; D call uncertain. The V end lost 3 bases, the J end lost 3 bases, and 9 bases lay between the germline ends. The V gene's germline CDR1 is KGHSH and CDR2 LQKENI. This CDR3 region has 14 residues. CDR3: CASSPGRNNQPQHF. CDR3 DNA: TGTGCCAGCTCACCTGGACGGAACAATCAGCCCCAGCATTTT.

This rearrangement joins TRBV7-2 to TRBJ2-5; 10 bases agree with TRBD2. J gave up 0 bases and V 2 bases, and 0 bases lay outside the gene matches. The CDR3 contains 15 residues. Germline lookup yields CDR1 SGHTA and CDR2 FQGNSA. The CDR3 sequence is CASSLTSGNQETQYF. Written as DNA, the CDR3 is TGTGCCAGCAGCTTAACTAGCGGGAACCAAGAGACCCAGTACTTC.